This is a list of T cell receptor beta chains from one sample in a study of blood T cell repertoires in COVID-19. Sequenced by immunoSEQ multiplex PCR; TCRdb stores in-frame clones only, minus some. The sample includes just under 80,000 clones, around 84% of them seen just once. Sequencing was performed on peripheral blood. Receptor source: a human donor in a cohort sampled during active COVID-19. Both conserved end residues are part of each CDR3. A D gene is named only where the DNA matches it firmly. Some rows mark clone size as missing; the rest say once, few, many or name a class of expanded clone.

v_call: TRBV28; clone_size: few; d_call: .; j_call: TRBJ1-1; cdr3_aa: CASRRFGTEAFF; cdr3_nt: TGTGCCAGCAGACGTTTCGGCACTGAAGCTTTCTTT
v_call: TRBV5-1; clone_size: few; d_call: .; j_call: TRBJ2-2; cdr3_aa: CASSFGDSGYTGELFF; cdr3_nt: TGCGCCAGCAGCTTCGGTGATAGCGGATATACCGGGGAGCTGTTTTTT
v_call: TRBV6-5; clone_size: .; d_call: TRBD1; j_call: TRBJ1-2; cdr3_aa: CASSRQGNYGYTF; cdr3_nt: TGTGCCAGCAGTCGACAGGGGAACTATGGCTACACCTTC
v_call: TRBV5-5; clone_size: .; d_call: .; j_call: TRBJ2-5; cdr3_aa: CASNPGGALRETQYF; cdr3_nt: TGTGCCAGCAACCCTGGGGGGGCTCTTCGAGAGACCCAGTACTTC
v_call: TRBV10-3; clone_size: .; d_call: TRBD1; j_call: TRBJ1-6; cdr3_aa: CASRGTGGQTANSPLHF; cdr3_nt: TGTGCCTCCCGGGGGACAGGGGGCCAAACGGCTAATTCACCCCTCCACTTT
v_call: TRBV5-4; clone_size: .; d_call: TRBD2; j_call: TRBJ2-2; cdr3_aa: CASRISGGNTGELFF; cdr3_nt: TGTGCCAGCAGGATAAGCGGGGGGAACACCGGGGAGCTGTTTTTT
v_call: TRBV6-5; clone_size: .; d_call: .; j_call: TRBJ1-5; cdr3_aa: CASRNSNQPQHF; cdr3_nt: TGTGCCAGCAGAAATAGTAATCAGCCCCAGCATTTT
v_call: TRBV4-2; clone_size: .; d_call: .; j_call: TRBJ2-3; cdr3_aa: CASSQDGYGPRGTDTQYF; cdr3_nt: TGTGCCAGCAGCCAAGACGGTTATGGTCCGCGGGGCACAGATACGCAGTATTTT
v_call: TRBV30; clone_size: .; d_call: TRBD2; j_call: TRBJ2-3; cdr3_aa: CAWSLQTGGGADTQYF; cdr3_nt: TGTGCCTGGAGTCTACAAACGGGGGGGGGCGCAGATACGCAGTATTTT
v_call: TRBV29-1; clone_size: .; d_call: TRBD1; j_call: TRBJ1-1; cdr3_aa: CSVKGQPNTEAFF; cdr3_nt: TGCAGCGTGAAGGGACAGCCGAACACTGAAGCTTTCTTT
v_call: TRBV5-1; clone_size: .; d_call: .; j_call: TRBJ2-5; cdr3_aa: CASSIGLSYQETQYF; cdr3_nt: TGCGCCAGCAGTATTGGACTATCGTACCAAGAGACCCAGTACTTC
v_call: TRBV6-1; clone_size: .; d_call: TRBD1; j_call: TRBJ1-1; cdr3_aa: CASSDQTGLTEAFF; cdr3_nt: TGTGCCAGCAGTGACCAGACAGGGTTAACTGAAGCTTTCTTT
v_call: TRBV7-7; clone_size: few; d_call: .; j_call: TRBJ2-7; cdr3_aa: CASSLGGQAEQYF; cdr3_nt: TGTGCCAGCAGCTTAGGAGGGCAGGCCGAGCAGTACTTC
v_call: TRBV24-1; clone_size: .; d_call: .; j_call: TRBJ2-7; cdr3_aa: CATSGTGESSYEQYF; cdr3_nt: TGTGCCACCAGTGGAACGGGGGAGAGCTCCTACGAGCAGTACTTC
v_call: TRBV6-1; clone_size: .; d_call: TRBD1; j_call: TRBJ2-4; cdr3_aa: CASSEGQDEWSGKNIQYF; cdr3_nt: TGTGCCAGCAGTGAGGGACAGGACGAGTGGTCGGGCAAAAACATTCAGTACTTC
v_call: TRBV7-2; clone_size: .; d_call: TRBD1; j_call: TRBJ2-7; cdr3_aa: CASSWEGQGAYEQYF; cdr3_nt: TGTGCCAGCAGCTGGGAGGGACAGGGGGCCTACGAGCAGTACTTC
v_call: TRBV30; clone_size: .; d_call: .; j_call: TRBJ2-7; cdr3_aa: CAWSLDGGPYEQYF; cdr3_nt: TGTGCCTGGAGTCTCGACGGGGGGCCGTACGAGCAGTACTTC
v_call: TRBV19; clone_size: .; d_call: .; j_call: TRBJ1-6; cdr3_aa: CASSMSVGGYNSPLHF; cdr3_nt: TGTGCCAGTAGTATGAGTGTGGGGGGCTATAATTCACCCCTCCACTTT
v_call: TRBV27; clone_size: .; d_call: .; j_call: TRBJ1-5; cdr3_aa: CASSLGGTGNQPQHF; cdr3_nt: TGTGCCAGCAGTTTAGGGGGGACGGGCAATCAGCCCCAGCATTTT
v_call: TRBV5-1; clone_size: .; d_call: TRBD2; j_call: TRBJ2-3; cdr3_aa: CASSLLAGGTDTQYF; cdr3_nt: TGCGCCAGCAGCTTATTAGCGGGGGGCACAGATACGCAGTATTTT
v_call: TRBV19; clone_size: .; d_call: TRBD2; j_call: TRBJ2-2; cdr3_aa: CASSIRGGGGELFF; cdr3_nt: TGTGCCAGTAGTATACGGGGGGGCGGCGGGGAGCTGTTTTTT
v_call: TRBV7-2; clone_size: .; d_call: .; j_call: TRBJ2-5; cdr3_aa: CASSFYRGATQETQYF; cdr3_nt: TGTGCCAGCAGCTTTTATCGGGGGGCAACCCAAGAGACCCAGTACTTC
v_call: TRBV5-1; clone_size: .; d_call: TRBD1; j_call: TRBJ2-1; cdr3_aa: CASRRTGDYNEQFF; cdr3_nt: TGCGCCAGCAGGCGGACAGGGGACTACAATGAGCAGTTCTTC
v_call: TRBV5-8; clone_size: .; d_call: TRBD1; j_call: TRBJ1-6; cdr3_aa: CASSRGGTGVSPLHF; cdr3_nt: TGTGCCAGCAGCCGCGGGGGGACAGGGGTTTCACCCCTCCACTTT
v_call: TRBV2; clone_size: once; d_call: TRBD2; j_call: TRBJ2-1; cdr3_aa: CASSETSGRAGEQFF; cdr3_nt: TGTGCCAGCAGTGAAACTAGCGGGAGGGCCGGGGAGCAGTTCTTC
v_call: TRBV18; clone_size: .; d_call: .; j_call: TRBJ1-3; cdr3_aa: CASSPLAGRSRSGNTIYF; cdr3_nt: TGTGCCAGCTCACCATTGGCGGGGCGGAGCCGCTCTGGAAACACCATATATTTT
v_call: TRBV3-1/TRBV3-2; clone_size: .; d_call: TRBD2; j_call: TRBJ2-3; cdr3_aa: CASRPSGGPTDTQYF; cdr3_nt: TGTGCCAGCAGACCTAGCGGGGGGCCCACAGATACGCAGTATTTT
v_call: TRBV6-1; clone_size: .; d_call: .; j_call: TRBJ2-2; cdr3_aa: CASSGGGLAGNTGELFF; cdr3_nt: TGTGCCAGCAGTGGAGGGGGTTTGGCGGGGAACACCGGGGAGCTGTTTTTT
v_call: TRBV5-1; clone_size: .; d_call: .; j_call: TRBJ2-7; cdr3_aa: CASSKQAGDVYEQYF; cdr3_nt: TGCGCCAGCAGCAAACAGGCAGGGGATGTCTACGAGCAGTACTTC
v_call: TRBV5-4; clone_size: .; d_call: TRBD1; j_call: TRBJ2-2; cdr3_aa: CASSPRPGQGGLDTGELFF; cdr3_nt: TGTGCCAGCAGCCCCCGCCCGGGACAGGGGGGTTTGGACACCGGGGAGCTGTTTTTT
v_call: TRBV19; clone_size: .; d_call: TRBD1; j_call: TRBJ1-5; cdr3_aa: CASRRQGPGGQPQHF; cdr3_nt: TGTGCCAGTAGGAGACAGGGCCCAGGGGGTCAGCCCCAGCATTTT
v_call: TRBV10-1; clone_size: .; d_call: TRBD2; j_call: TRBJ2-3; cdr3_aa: CASSETSGLSTDTQYF; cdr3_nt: TGCGCCAGCAGTGAGACTAGCGGACTTAGCACAGATACGCAGTATTTT
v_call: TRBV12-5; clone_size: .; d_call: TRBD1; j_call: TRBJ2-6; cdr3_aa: CASGLVPRDRFLSGANVLTF; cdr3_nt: TGTGCTAGTGGTTTGGTACCTCGGGACAGGTTTCTCTCTGGGGCCAACGTCCTGACTTTC
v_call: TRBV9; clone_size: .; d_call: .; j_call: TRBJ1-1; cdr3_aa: CASSVEGGQAFF; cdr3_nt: TGTGCCAGCAGCGTAGAAGGCGGGCAAGCTTTCTTT
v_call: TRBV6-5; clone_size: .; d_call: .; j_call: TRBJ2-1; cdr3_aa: CASMPGAAYNEQFF; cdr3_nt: TGTGCCAGCATGCCGGGAGCGGCCTACAATGAGCAGTTCTTC
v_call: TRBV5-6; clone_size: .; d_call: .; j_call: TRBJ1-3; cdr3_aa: CASSRGNTIYF; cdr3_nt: TGTGCCAGCAGTAGAGGAAACACCATATATTTT
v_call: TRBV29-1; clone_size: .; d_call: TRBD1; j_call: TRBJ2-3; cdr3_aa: CSVVDRDSRTDTQYF; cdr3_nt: TGCAGCGTTGTAGACCGGGACAGCCGCACAGATACGCAGTATTTT
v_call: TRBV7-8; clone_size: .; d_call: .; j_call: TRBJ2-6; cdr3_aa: CASSFTGANVLTF; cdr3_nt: TGTGCCAGCAGCTTTACAGGGGCCAACGTCCTGACTTTC
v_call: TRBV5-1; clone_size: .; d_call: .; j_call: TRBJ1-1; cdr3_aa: CASSMGQMNTEAFF; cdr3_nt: TGCGCCAGCAGCATGGGACAAATGAACACTGAAGCTTTCTTT
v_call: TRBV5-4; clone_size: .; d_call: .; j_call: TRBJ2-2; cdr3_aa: CASSSGQNTGELFF; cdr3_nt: TGTGCCAGCAGCTCAGGACAGAACACCGGGGAGCTGTTTTTT
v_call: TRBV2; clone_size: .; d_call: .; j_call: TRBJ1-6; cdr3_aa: CASTTNSPLHF; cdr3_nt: TGTGCCAGCACCACAAATTCACCCCTCCACTTT
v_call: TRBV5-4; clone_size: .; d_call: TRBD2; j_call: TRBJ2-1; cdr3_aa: CASSLDLGGGSSYNEQFF; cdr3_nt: TGTGCCAGCAGCTTGGATCTCGGGGGGGGGAGCTCCTACAATGAGCAGTTCTTC
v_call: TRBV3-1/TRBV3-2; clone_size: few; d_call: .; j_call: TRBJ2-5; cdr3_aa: CASSREGQLKGETQYF; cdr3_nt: TGTGCCAGCAGCCGAGAAGGTCAGCTGAAGGGGGAGACCCAGTACTTC
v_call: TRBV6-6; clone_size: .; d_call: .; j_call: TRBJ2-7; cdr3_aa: CASTPLRGRVGEQYF; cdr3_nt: TGTGCCAGCACTCCCCTCAGGGGCCGGGTGGGGGAGCAGTACTTC
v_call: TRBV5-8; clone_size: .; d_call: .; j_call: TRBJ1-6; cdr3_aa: CASSLTGYTPLHF; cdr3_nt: TGTGCCAGCAGCTTGACAGGTTACACACCCCTCCACTTT
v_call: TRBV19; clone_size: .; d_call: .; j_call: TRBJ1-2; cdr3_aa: CASSSQVQGYGYTF; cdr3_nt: TGTGCCAGTAGTTCTCAAGTACAGGGCTATGGCTACACCTTC
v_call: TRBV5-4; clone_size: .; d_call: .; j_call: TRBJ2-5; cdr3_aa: CASSKGSPGSQETQYF; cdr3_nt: TGTGCCAGCAGCAAAGGGTCCCCGGGGAGCCAAGAGACCCAGTACTTC
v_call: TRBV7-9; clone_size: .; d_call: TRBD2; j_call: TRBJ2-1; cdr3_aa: CASSPTSGGAHEQFF; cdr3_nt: TGTGCCAGCAGCCCGACTAGCGGGGGGGCCCATGAGCAGTTCTTC
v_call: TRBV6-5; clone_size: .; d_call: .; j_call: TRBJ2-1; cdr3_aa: CASVVQSLKNEQFF; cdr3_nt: TGTGCCAGCGTTGTTCAATCACTAAAGAATGAGCAGTTCTTC
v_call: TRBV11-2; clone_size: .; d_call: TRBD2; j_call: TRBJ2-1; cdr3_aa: CASSLDGGAFYNEQFF; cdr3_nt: TGTGCCAGCAGCTTAGACGGGGGGGCTTTTTACAATGAGCAGTTCTTC
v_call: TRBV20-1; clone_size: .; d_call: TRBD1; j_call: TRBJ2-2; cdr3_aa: CSASSGTGGRELFF; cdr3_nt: TGCAGTGCTAGTTCCGGGACAGGGGGCCGGGAGCTGTTTTTT
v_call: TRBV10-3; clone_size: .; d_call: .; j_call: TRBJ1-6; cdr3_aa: CAISARAGGGSPLHF; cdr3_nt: TGTGCCATCAGTGCGCGCGCGGGGGGGGGCTCACCCCTCCACTTT
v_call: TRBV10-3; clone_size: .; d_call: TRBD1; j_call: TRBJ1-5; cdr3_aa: CAISARDRVNGQPQHF; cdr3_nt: TGTGCCATCAGTGCCCGGGACAGGGTGAATGGGCAGCCCCAGCATTTT
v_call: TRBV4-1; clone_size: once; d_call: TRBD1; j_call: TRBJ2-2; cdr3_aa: CASSPPRNRGRNSWGELFF; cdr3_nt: TGCGCCAGCAGCCCCCCCCGGAACAGGGGGCGGAATTCCTGGGGGGAGCTGTTTTTT
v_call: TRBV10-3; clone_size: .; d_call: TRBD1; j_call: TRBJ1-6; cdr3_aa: CAIASGTGTILLHF; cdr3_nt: TGTGCCATCGCTTCCGGGACAGGGACAATTCTGCTCCACTTT
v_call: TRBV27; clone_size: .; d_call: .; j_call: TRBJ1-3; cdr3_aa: CASSLVGPGNTIYF; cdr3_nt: TGTGCCAGCAGTTTAGTGGGGCCCGGAAACACCATATATTTT
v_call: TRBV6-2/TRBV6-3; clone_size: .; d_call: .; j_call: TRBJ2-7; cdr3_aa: CASSYSIGSSYEQYF; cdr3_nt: TGTGCCAGCAGTTACTCGATCGGGAGCTCCTACGAGCAGTACTTC
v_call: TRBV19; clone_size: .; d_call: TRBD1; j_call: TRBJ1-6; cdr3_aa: CASQQGGESSPLHF; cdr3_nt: TGTGCCAGTCAACAGGGGGGCGAAAGTTCACCCCTCCACTTT
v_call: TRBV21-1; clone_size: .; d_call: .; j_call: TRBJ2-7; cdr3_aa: CASSKGQGMSYEQYF; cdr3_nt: TGTGCCAGCAGCAAAGGACAGGGGATGTCCTACGAGCAGTACTTC
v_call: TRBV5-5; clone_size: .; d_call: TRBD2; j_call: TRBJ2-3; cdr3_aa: CASSSTSGVLDTQYF; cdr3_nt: TGTGCCAGCAGCTCGACTAGCGGGGTTTTAGATACGCAGTATTTT